Listed below are T cell receptor beta chains from one sample, sequenced in a study of cytomegalovirus exposure and HLA in healthy donors. Profiling relied on immunoSEQ multiplex PCR, and the TCRdb table lists in-frame clones only, not all of them. The data hold about 130,000 clones, with 89% observed a single time. The sample comprised PBMCs. These receptor sequences come from a woman aged 18-29 years in good health and CMV-seronegative. The CDR3 runs from the conserved cysteine through the conserved F or W. A D gene is named only where the DNA matches it firmly. Only some rows state a clone size, as once, few, many or a class for expanded clones.

clone size: -; V gene: TRBV13; D gene: TRBD2; J gene: TRBJ2-2; CDR3 protein: CASSLPGGNTGELFF; CDR3 DNA: TGTGCCAGCAGCCTCCCGGGGGGGAACACCGGGGAGCTGTTTTTT
clone size: -; V gene: TRBV27; D gene: TRBD2; J gene: TRBJ2-1; CDR3 protein: CASSLGTSGYNEQFF; CDR3 DNA: TGTGCCAGCAGTTTGGGGACTAGCGGATACAATGAGCAGTTCTTC
clone size: once; V gene: TRBV10-1; D gene: TRBD2; J gene: TRBJ2-3; CDR3 protein: CASSETSGRGTDTQYF; CDR3 DNA: TGCGCCAGCAGTGAGACTAGCGGGAGAGGCACAGATACGCAGTATTTT
clone size: -; V gene: TRBV10-3; D gene: TRBD2; J gene: TRBJ2-1; CDR3 protein: CAISESSSGSIYNEQFF; CDR3 DNA: TGTGCCATCAGTGAGTCCTCTAGCGGGAGCATCTACAATGAGCAGTTCTTC
clone size: -; V gene: TRBV5-1; D gene: -; J gene: TRBJ2-3; CDR3 protein: CASSLVGAFTDTQYF; CDR3 DNA: TGCGCCAGCTCTTTGGTGGGGGCGTTCACAGATACGCAGTATTTT
clone size: few; V gene: TRBV19; D gene: -; J gene: TRBJ1-2; CDR3 protein: CASRAATPNYGYTF; CDR3 DNA: TGTGCCAGTAGAGCCGCGACACCTAACTATGGCTACACCTTC
clone size: -; V gene: TRBV28; D gene: -; J gene: TRBJ1-1; CDR3 protein: CASSPTEGTEAFF; CDR3 DNA: TGTGCCAGCAGCCCAACAGAGGGCACTGAAGCTTTCTTT
clone size: -; V gene: TRBV5-8; D gene: -; J gene: TRBJ2-7; CDR3 protein: CASSLTRANSYEQYF; CDR3 DNA: TGTGCCAGCAGCTTGACGCGGGCTAACTCCTACGAGCAGTACTTC
clone size: -; V gene: TRBV7-2; D gene: TRBD1; J gene: TRBJ2-5; CDR3 protein: CASSLVGTGATQYF; CDR3 DNA: TGTGCCAGCAGCTTAGTGGGGACAGGGGCGACCCAGTACTTC
clone size: -; V gene: TRBV18; D gene: TRBD2; J gene: TRBJ2-1; CDR3 protein: CASSPPTSGGQVREQFF; CDR3 DNA: TGTGCCAGCTCACCACCGACTAGCGGTGGACAAGTGAGAGAGCAGTTCTTC
clone size: -; V gene: TRBV30; D gene: -; J gene: TRBJ1-5; CDR3 protein: CAWSSGNQPQHF; CDR3 DNA: TGTGCCTGGAGTTCCGGTAATCAGCCCCAGCATTTT
clone size: once; V gene: TRBV18; D gene: -; J gene: TRBJ2-7; CDR3 protein: CASSTGTSDEQYF; CDR3 DNA: TGTGCCAGCTCAACCGGGACAAGCGACGAGCAGTACTTC
clone size: few; V gene: TRBV6-5; D gene: -; J gene: TRBJ1-2; CDR3 protein: CASRWGGTNYGYTF; CDR3 DNA: TGTGCCAGCAGATGGGGCGGAACTAACTATGGCTACACCTTC
clone size: -; V gene: TRBV18; D gene: TRBD1; J gene: TRBJ2-3; CDR3 protein: CASSPGQGWTDTQYF; CDR3 DNA: TGTGCCAGCTCACCAGGACAGGGCTGGACAGATACGCAGTATTTT
clone size: -; V gene: TRBV2; D gene: -; J gene: TRBJ1-1; CDR3 protein: CASRPVPKGVDTEAFF; CDR3 DNA: TGTGCCAGCAGGCCCGTGCCGAAGGGGGTTGACACTGAAGCTTTCTTT
clone size: -; V gene: TRBV6-1; D gene: TRBD1; J gene: TRBJ1-4; CDR3 protein: CASGGQSTTNEKLFF; CDR3 DNA: TGTGCCAGCGGGGGACAGTCGACGACTAATGAAAAACTGTTTTTT
clone size: -; V gene: TRBV6-5; D gene: TRBD1; J gene: TRBJ2-5; CDR3 protein: CASSLQGVQETQYF; CDR3 DNA: TGTGCCAGCAGTCTTCAGGGGGTACAAGAGACCCAGTACTTC
clone size: -; V gene: TRBV6-4; D gene: TRBD2; J gene: TRBJ2-3; CDR3 protein: CASSGSSGGSTDTQYF; CDR3 DNA: TGTGCCAGCAGTGGCTCTAGCGGGGGGAGCACAGATACGCAGTATTTT
clone size: -; V gene: TRBV9; D gene: TRBD2; J gene: TRBJ2-1; CDR3 protein: CASSPGLAGAQTNEQFF; CDR3 DNA: TGTGCCAGCAGCCCCGGACTAGCGGGAGCGCAAACCAATGAGCAGTTCTTC
clone size: -; V gene: TRBV6-1; D gene: -; J gene: TRBJ2-5; CDR3 protein: CASSDLPTAQETQYF; CDR3 DNA: TGTGCCAGCAGTGACCTCCCGACAGCGCAAGAGACCCAGTACTTC
clone size: -; V gene: TRBV30; D gene: TRBD2; J gene: TRBJ2-1; CDR3 protein: CAWSARGGSEQFF; CDR3 DNA: TGTGCCTGGAGTGCGCGGGGGGGGAGTGAGCAGTTCTTC
clone size: -; V gene: TRBV7-9; D gene: TRBD2; J gene: TRBJ2-3; CDR3 protein: CASRPTGTSENIRDTQYF; CDR3 DNA: TGTGCCAGCAGACCCACCGGGACTAGCGAGAACATAAGAGATACGCAGTATTTT
clone size: -; V gene: TRBV9; D gene: TRBD1; J gene: TRBJ2-1; CDR3 protein: CASSVDRGHEQFF; CDR3 DNA: TGTGCCAGCAGCGTGGACAGGGGGCATGAGCAGTTCTTC
clone size: -; V gene: TRBV28; D gene: -; J gene: TRBJ1-3; CDR3 protein: CAGSSLGTGNTIYF; CDR3 DNA: TGTGCCGGATCGAGTCTCGGGACTGGAAACACCATATATTTT
clone size: -; V gene: TRBV28; D gene: TRBD1; J gene: TRBJ2-7; CDR3 protein: CASRGAPGQPSF; CDR3 DNA: TGTGCCAGCAGGGGGGCGCCGGGACAGCCTTCTTTC
clone size: -; V gene: TRBV29-1; D gene: TRBD1; J gene: TRBJ2-1; CDR3 protein: CSVPGQQDNEQFF; CDR3 DNA: TGCAGCGTCCCGGGACAGCAAGACAATGAGCAGTTCTTC
clone size: -; V gene: TRBV2; D gene: -; J gene: TRBJ1-1; CDR3 protein: CASSEYSSRNTEAFF; CDR3 DNA: TGTGCCAGCAGTGAATATAGCTCCAGGAACACTGAAGCTTTCTTT
clone size: -; V gene: TRBV6-5; D gene: TRBD1; J gene: TRBJ1-6; CDR3 protein: CASSRGQDDGSPLHF; CDR3 DNA: TGTGCCAGCAGCCGCGGACAGGACGATGGGTCACCCCTCCACTTT
clone size: -; V gene: TRBV2; D gene: -; J gene: TRBJ2-1; CDR3 protein: CASSEVGEQFF; CDR3 DNA: TGTGCCAGCAGTGAGGTCGGTGAGCAGTTCTTC
clone size: -; V gene: TRBV18; D gene: -; J gene: TRBJ1-5; CDR3 protein: CASSPQVTGKNQPQHF; CDR3 DNA: TGTGCCAGCTCACCACAGGTCACAGGGAAAAATCAGCCCCAGCATTTT
clone size: -; V gene: TRBV7-9; D gene: -; J gene: TRBJ1-5; CDR3 protein: CASPIRYSNQPQHF; CDR3 DNA: TGTGCCAGCCCCATTCGGTATAGCAATCAGCCCCAGCATTTT
clone size: -; V gene: TRBV2; D gene: TRBD1; J gene: TRBJ1-5; CDR3 protein: CASSADRGWGNQPQHF; CDR3 DNA: TGTGCCAGCAGCGCGGACAGGGGATGGGGCAATCAGCCCCAGCATTTT
clone size: -; V gene: TRBV5-8; D gene: TRBD2; J gene: TRBJ2-3; CDR3 protein: CASSFPGLGADTQYF; CDR3 DNA: TGTGCCAGCAGCTTCCCGGGACTAGGGGCAGATACGCAGTATTTT
clone size: -; V gene: TRBV2; D gene: -; J gene: TRBJ2-2; CDR3 protein: CASSGPQGTNTGELFF; CDR3 DNA: TGTGCCAGCAGTGGTCCTCAGGGCACGAACACCGGGGAGCTGTTTTTT
clone size: -; V gene: TRBV7-9; D gene: TRBD2; J gene: TRBJ2-3; CDR3 protein: CASRLLAGGDKWDTQYF; CDR3 DNA: TGTGCCAGCAGACTTCTAGCGGGAGGCGACAAGTGGGATACGCAGTATTTT
clone size: -; V gene: TRBV19; D gene: -; J gene: TRBJ1-6; CDR3 protein: CASSIGQDLHF; CDR3 DNA: TGTGCCAGTAGTATAGGGCAGGATCTCCACTTT
clone size: -; V gene: TRBV5-1; D gene: TRBD1; J gene: TRBJ1-3; CDR3 protein: CASSREGQGIPPSGNTIYF; CDR3 DNA: TGCGCCAGCAGTAGGGAAGGACAGGGGATCCCTCCATCTGGAAACACCATATATTTT
clone size: once; V gene: TRBV4-2; D gene: -; J gene: TRBJ2-7; CDR3 protein: CASSQDWGTPSYEQYF; CDR3 DNA: TGTGCCAGCAGCCAAGATTGGGGGACTCCGTCCTACGAGCAGTACTTC
clone size: -; V gene: TRBV6-1; D gene: -; J gene: TRBJ1-2; CDR3 protein: CASRWTPGDGYTF; CDR3 DNA: TGTGCCAGCAGATGGACACCGGGGGATGGCTACACCTTC
clone size: -; V gene: TRBV5-5; D gene: -; J gene: TRBJ1-2; CDR3 protein: CASSSLMTGYYGYTF; CDR3 DNA: TGTGCCAGCAGTTCTCTTATGACGGGGTACTATGGCTACACCTTC
clone size: -; V gene: TRBV28; D gene: -; J gene: TRBJ1-5; CDR3 protein: CASSYRTVYQPQHF; CDR3 DNA: TGTGCCAGCAGTTACCGGACAGTGTATCAGCCCCAGCATTTT
clone size: -; V gene: TRBV11-3; D gene: TRBD2; J gene: TRBJ2-1; CDR3 protein: CASSSFSGSSYNEQFF; CDR3 DNA: TGTGCCAGCAGCTCATTTAGCGGGAGCTCCTACAATGAGCAGTTCTTC
clone size: -; V gene: TRBV11-2; D gene: -; J gene: TRBJ1-6; CDR3 protein: CASSGRQARNSPLHF; CDR3 DNA: TGTGCCAGCAGCGGACGACAGGCACGGAATTCACCCCTCCACTTT
clone size: -; V gene: TRBV27; D gene: TRBD2; J gene: TRBJ2-3; CDR3 protein: CASSSVAGFPPDTQYF; CDR3 DNA: TGTGCCAGCAGTTCCGTAGCGGGATTCCCCCCAGATACGCAGTATTTT
clone size: -; V gene: TRBV30; D gene: TRBD2; J gene: TRBJ2-7; CDR3 protein: CAWSRTSATAYEQYF; CDR3 DNA: TGTGCCTGGAGTCGGACTAGCGCGACTGCCTACGAGCAGTACTTC
clone size: -; V gene: TRBV19; D gene: -; J gene: TRBJ2-7; CDR3 protein: CASSTSRTSSLEQYF; CDR3 DNA: TGTGCCAGTAGTACATCACGAACATCCAGTCTCGAGCAGTACTTC
clone size: -; V gene: TRBV6-6; D gene: -; J gene: TRBJ2-5; CDR3 protein: CASRGWGGETQYF; CDR3 DNA: TGTGCCAGCAGGGGGTGGGGAGGTGAGACCCAGTACTTC
clone size: once; V gene: TRBV7-9; D gene: TRBD2; J gene: TRBJ2-3; CDR3 protein: CASSTSSGSTDTQYF; CDR3 DNA: TGTGCCAGCAGCACCTCTAGCGGGAGCACAGATACGCAGTATTTT
clone size: few; V gene: TRBV30; D gene: TRBD1; J gene: TRBJ1-6; CDR3 protein: CAWDRANSPLHF; CDR3 DNA: TGTGCCTGGGACAGGGCAAATTCACCCCTCCACTTT
clone size: -; V gene: TRBV4-2; D gene: TRBD2; J gene: TRBJ2-7; CDR3 protein: CASSQDSRPLAGFYEQYF; CDR3 DNA: TGTGCCAGCAGCCAAGATAGTCGTCCACTAGCGGGATTCTACGAGCAGTACTTC
clone size: -; V gene: TRBV25-1; D gene: -; J gene: TRBJ1-1; CDR3 protein: CASSPTGNTEAFF; CDR3 DNA: TGTGCCAGCAGTCCGACAGGGAACACTGAAGCTTTCTTT
clone size: -; V gene: TRBV30; D gene: -; J gene: TRBJ1-2; CDR3 protein: CAWNRAYGYTF; CDR3 DNA: TGTGCCTGGAATCGAGCGTATGGCTACACCTTC
clone size: -; V gene: TRBV27; D gene: -; J gene: TRBJ2-2; CDR3 protein: CASSLFGFRAGELFF; CDR3 DNA: TGTGCCAGCAGTTTATTCGGGTTTCGGGCCGGGGAGCTGTTTTTT